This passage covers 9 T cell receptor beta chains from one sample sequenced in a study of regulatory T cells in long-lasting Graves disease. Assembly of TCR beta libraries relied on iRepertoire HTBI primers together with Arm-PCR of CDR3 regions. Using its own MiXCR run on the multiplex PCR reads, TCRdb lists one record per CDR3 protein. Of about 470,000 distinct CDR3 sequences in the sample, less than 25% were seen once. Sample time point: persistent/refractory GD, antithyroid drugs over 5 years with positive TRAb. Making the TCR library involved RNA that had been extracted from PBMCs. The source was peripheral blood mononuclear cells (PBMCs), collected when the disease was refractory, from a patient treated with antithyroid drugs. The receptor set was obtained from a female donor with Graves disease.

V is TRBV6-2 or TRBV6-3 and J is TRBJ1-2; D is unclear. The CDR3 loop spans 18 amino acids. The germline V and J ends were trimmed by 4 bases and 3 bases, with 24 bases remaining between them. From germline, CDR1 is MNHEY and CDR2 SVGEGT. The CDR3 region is CASSSSLPDLLGDYGYTF. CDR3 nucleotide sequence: TGTGCCAGCAGTTCCTCCCTCCCGGACCTTCTCGGCGACTATGGCTACACCTTC.

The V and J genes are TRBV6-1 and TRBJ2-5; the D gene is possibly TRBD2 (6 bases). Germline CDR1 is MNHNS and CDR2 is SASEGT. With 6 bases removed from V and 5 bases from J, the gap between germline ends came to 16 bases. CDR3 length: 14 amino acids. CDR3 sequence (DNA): TGTGCCAGCAGGGAGGGACCTATGGGGGAGACCCAGTACTTC. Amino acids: CASREGPMGETQYF.

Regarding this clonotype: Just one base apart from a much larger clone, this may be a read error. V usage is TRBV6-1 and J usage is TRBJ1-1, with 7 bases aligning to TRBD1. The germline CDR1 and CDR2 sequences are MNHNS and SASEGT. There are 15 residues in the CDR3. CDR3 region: CASGEVGTVNTEAFF. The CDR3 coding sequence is TGTGCCAGCGGTGAAGTAGGGACAGTGAACACTGAAGCTTTCTTT.

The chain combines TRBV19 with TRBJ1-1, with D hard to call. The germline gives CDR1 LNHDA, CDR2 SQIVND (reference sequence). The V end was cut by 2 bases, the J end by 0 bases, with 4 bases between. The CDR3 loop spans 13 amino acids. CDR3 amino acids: CASSIKMNTEAFF. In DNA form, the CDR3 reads TGTGCCAGTAGTATAAAAATGAACACTGAAGCTTTCTTT.

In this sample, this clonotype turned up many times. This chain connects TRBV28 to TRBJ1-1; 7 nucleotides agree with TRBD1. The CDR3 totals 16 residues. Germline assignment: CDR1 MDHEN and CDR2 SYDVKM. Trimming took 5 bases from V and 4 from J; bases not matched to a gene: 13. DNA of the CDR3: TGTGCCAGCAGTACCCAACGACAGGGTACGGGCACTGAAGCTTTCTTT. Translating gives CASSTQRQGTGTEAFF.

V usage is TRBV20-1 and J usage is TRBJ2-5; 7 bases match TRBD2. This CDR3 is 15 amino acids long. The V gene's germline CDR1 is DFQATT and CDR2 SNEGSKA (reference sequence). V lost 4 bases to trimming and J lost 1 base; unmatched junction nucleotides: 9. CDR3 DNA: TGCAGTGCTATCTCGTGGCGGGAGACCCAAGAGACCCAGTACTTC. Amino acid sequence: CSAISWRETQETQYF.

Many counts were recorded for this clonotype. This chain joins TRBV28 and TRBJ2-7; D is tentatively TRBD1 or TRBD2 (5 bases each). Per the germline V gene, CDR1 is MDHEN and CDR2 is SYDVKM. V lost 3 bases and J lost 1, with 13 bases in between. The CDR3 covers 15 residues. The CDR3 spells CASSLPGAISYEQYF. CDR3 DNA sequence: TGTGCCAGCAGTTTGCCCGGGGCTATATCCTACGAGCAGTACTTC.

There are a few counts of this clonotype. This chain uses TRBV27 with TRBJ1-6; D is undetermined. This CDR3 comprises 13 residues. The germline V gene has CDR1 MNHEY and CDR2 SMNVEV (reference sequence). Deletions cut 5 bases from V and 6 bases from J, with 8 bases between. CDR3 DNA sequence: TGTGCCAGCAGTCGTACACGTAATTCACCCCTCCACTTT. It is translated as CASSRTRNSPLHF.

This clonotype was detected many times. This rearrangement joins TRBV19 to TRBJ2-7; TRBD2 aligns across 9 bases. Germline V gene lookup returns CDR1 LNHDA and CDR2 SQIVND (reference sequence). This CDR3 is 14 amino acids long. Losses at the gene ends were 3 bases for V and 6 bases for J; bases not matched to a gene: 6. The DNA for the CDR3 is TGTGCCAGTAGTATCGCGGGAGGGCTCTCCGAGCAGTACTTC. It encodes CASSIAGGLSEQYF.